What follows describes a single T cell receptor (beta chain). Combining a sample-barcoded 5' primer with a J-beta primer mix, a second PCR ran for 7 to 11 cycles. TCRdb reanalysed the 5' RACE reads using MiXCR and keeps one entry per CDR3 protein. Altogether around 1,600,000 distinct CDR3 sequences are present, less than 45% being singletons, with the ten largest covering approximately 4.1%. These data belong to a study of blood T cells in healthy people across ages. Germline V gene data show CDR1 as DFQATT and CDR2 as SNEGSKA (reference sequence). V lost 4 bases and J lost 5; bases outside the gene matches: 11. The CDR3 has 14 amino acids.

This sequence was found in a woman younger than 30 in good health. Sequencing was carried out using blood. J is TRBJ2-7 and V is TRBV20-1, with 7 bases identical to TRBD1. The CDR3 spells CSATKTGTFHEQYF. CDR3 nucleotides: TGCAGTGCTACAAAGACAGGGACCTTCCACGAGCAGTACTTC.